This is a list of T cell receptor beta chains from one sample in a study of OX40 agonist ivuxolimab in advanced cancers. Generated by immunoSEQ multiplex PCR, the TCRdb table keeps only in-frame clones and is missing some. The top ten clones hold approximately 1.4% of a sample with about 68,000 clones, about 80% of them seen once. The sample consisted of CD4+ or CD8+ T cells sorted from blood, taken in a trial of the OX40 agonist ivuxolimab. The receptors derive from an adult with an advanced solid tumor such as melanoma, head and neck, liver or kidney cancer. CDR3s include the opening cysteine and the closing phenylalanine or tryptophan.

TRBJ1-2,TRBV30,CAWSTGGYGYTF
TRBJ1-1,TRBV11-3,CASSLGRTTEAFF
TRBJ2-7,TRBV5-6,CASSLSRSEQYF
TRBJ1-4,TRBV18,CASSPQPPRGTNEKLFF
TRBJ1-2,TRBV5-1,CASSLEPGTYGYTF
TRBJ2-5,TRBV6-4,CASSESGRPGETQYF
TRBJ2-3,TRBV7-9,CASSLAENTDTQYF
TRBJ2-2,TRBV6-5,CASSMGQRNTGELFF
TRBJ2-7,TRBV6-1,CASSIDRGPREQYF
TRBJ2-4,TRBV27,CASSPRGSTGNIQYF
TRBJ1-4,TRBV7-9,CASSLALTGKDEKLFF
TRBJ1-3,TRBV5-6,CASRDRVGGNTIYF
TRBJ2-7,TRBV21-1,CASSDFLDDRDYYEQYF
TRBJ1-2,TRBV18,CASSPARGDGYTF
TRBJ2-3,TRBV29-1,CSVRRQANTDTQYF
TRBJ1-1,TRBV28,CASFGWATEAFF
TRBJ1-5,TRBV30,CAWSSGLLPNQPQHF
TRBJ2-7,TRBV7-6,CASSLAGGRGGSYEQYF
TRBJ1-5,TRBV6-4,CASSETGQFNQPQHF
TRBJ1-2,TRBV6-1,CASIRKGGYTF
TRBJ2-3,TRBV5-4,CASSTAGGQSTQYF
TRBJ1-2,TRBV29-1,CSAPRAGGAKGYTF
TRBJ1-2,TRBV5-4,CASSAPGSSNYGYTF
TRBJ2-3,TRBV19,CASGTSGGTTDTQYF
TRBJ2-7,TRBV6-5,CASSLTVDYEQYF
TRBJ1-1,TRBV10-3,CAISKGMPAEAFF
TRBJ1-2,TRBV5-5,CASSFSIGGVYGYTF
TRBJ2-5,TRBV29-1,CSVSRGLETQYF
TRBJ2-7,TRBV5-6,CASRGAGRSSYEQYF
TRBJ2-7,TRBV6-5,CASSPQVVSYEQYF
TRBJ2-7,TRBV7-9,CASSSTGGEQYF
TRBJ2-5,TRBV28,CASRSQGGGFGAQYF
TRBJ2-5,TRBV5-1,CASSSGQGRETQYF
TRBJ2-1,TRBV5-4,CASSPDFSSYNEQFF
TRBJ1-6,TRBV5-1,CASSLQGQGARNSPLHF
TRBJ1-5,TRBV5-4,CASSFGTGGNQPQHF
TRBJ2-1,TRBV5-1,CASSLVAGNYNEQFF
TRBJ1-5,TRBV6-1,CASSGQGALGSNQPQHF
TRBJ2-3,TRBV7-2,CASRLAGGTDTQYF
TRBJ1-2,TRBV7-9,CASSRDRSYGYTF
TRBJ1-4,TRBV5-6,CASSWGGRAEKLFF
TRBJ1-5,TRBV6-1,CASSEGDSSWGQPQHF
TRBJ2-2,TRBV5-1,CASSLGGTGELFF
TRBJ1-5,TRBV7-2,CASSLAGGNIQPQHF
TRBJ2-2,TRBV27,CASSHRRLAGPGELFF
TRBJ2-2,TRBV10-2,CASRKEAGGTGELFF
TRBJ2-1,TRBV5-1,CASSGGGGALYNEQFF
TRBJ2-3,TRBV6-1,CASLTSLADTQYF
TRBJ2-1,TRBV6-1,CASSGGREYNEQFF
TRBJ1-1,TRBV7-2,CASSLRTGGDTEAFF
TRBJ1-1,TRBV5-1,CASSLTGVTEAFF
TRBJ2-6,TRBV4-1,CASSQGGSSGANVLTF
TRBJ2-1,TRBV6-5,CASRPEGVGNEQFF
TRBJ2-3,TRBV9,CASSVVSSGGHTDTQYF